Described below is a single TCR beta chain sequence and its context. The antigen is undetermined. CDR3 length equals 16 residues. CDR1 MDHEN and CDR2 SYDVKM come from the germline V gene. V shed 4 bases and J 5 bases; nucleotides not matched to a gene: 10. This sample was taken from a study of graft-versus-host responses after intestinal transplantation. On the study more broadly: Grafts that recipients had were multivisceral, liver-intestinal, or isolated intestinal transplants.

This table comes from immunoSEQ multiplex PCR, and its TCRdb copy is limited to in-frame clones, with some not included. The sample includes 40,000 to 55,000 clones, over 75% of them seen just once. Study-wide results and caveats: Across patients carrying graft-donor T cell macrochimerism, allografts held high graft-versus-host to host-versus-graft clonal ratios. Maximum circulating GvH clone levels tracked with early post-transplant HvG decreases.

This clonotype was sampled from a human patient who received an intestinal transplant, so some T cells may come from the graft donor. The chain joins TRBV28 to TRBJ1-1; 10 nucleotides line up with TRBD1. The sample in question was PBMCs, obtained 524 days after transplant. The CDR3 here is CASSWRQGARYTEAFF. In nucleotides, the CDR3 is TGTGCCAGCAGTTGGAGACAGGGGGCGAGGTATACTGAAGCTTTCTTT.